Listed below are T cell receptor beta chains from one sample, sequenced in a study of human T cells and chemical hapten exposure. TCRdb independently ran MiXCR on the RACE reads; one entry per CDR3 protein. The sample shows 300,000 to 450,000 distinct CDR3 sequences, approximately 5% of them seen only once. This specimen was whole blood, taken in connection with sensitization to the hapten diphenylcyclopropenone (DPC). The receptors were sampled from a woman aged 50 to 65 with alopecia areata. Some clones in this sample may be carry-over from other donors' samples. The CDR3 runs from the conserved cysteine through the conserved F or W. Fields, in order: D gene, V gene, clone size, J gene, CDR3 DNA, CDR3 protein. The D gene is left open where the match is weak. Expanded clones are given a class, and other clones once, few, many or no size at all.

TRBD1,TRBV5-1,many,TRBJ2-1,TGCGCCAGCAGCTCCCGGGACAGGGGGCAAGGTGAGCAGTTCTTC,CASSSRDRGQGEQFF
TRBD1,TRBV5-1,many,TRBJ2-5,TGCGCCAGCAGCGTGGGACAGCATCAAGAGACCCAGTACTTC,CASSVGQHQETQYF
-,TRBV6-4,many,TRBJ2-2,TGTGCCAGCAGCCACGAGGTGGGCGGGGGACACCTTAACAGGGCCAACGGGGAGCTGTTTTTT,CASSHEVGGGHLNRANGELFF
-,TRBV30,many,TRBJ2-3,TGTGCCTGGAACCTGATCACAGATACGCAGTATTTT,CAWNLITDTQYF
-,TRBV28,few,TRBJ2-3,TGTGCCAGCAGATATCCGCCGGGAGATACGCAGTATTTT,CASRYPPGDTQYF
TRBD1,TRBV12-3/TRBV12-4,-,TRBJ1-2,TGTGCCAGCAGTTCCGGGACAGGAGAGGATGGCTACACCTTC,CASSSGTGEDGYTF
TRBD1,TRBV5-5,few,TRBJ1-1,TGTGCCAGCAGTCTTCGACAGGGGGCGACCGGCAACACTGAAGCTTTCTTT,CASSLRQGATGNTEAFF
-,TRBV7-8,many,TRBJ2-7,TGTGCCAGCAGCTTAGCACCTTTAGGGGAGCAGTACTTC,CASSLAPLGEQYF
TRBD1,TRBV9,few,TRBJ2-3,TGTGCCAGCAGCGAGGGACAGGGGGGAGATACGCAGTATTTT,CASSEGQGGDTQYF
-,TRBV11-2,few,TRBJ2-1,TGTGCCAGCAGCTTAGAGCCAGGGATGAATGAGCAGTTCTTC,CASSLEPGMNEQFF
-,TRBV7-9,many,TRBJ1-6,TGTGCCAGCAGCTTCTTAAGGGGAGGGGATTCACCCCTCCACTTT,CASSFLRGGDSPLHF
-,TRBV7-2,-,TRBJ2-5,TGTGCCAGCAGCTTAGACCGGGACGCCTGGGAGACCCAGTACTTC,CASSLDRDAWETQYF
-,TRBV7-8,many,TRBJ2-1,TGTGCCAGCAGCTTAAAAGGTCTTGGAGCCAGCTACAATGAGCAGTTCTTC,CASSLKGLGASYNEQFF
-,TRBV5-6,many,TRBJ2-7,TGTGCCAGCAGCTTGGAAGGAGGGCAGTACTTC,CASSLEGGQYF
-,TRBV20-1,few,TRBJ1-5,TGCAGTGCTAGAGCCGGGGAGCTTCCTTATAGCAATCAGCCCCAGCATTTT,CSARAGELPYSNQPQHF
TRBD1,TRBV6-5,few,TRBJ2-7,TGTGCCAGCAGCGGACCCGGGACAGGTAACGAGCAGTACTTC,CASSGPGTGNEQYF
-,TRBV20-1,many,TRBJ2-7,TGCAGTGCGGTCGGGGACTCCTACGAGCAGTACTTC,CSAVGDSYEQYF
TRBD1,TRBV27,many,TRBJ1-2,TGTGCCAGCAGTCCCATTCGACAGGGGCTTAACTATGGCTACACCTTC,CASSPIRQGLNYGYTF
-,TRBV12-3/TRBV12-4,few,TRBJ2-1,TGTGCCAGCAGTTCTGGGCTCCAACCCGATGAGCAGTTCTTC,CASSSGLQPDEQFF
-,TRBV29-1,few,TRBJ2-7,TGCAGCGTTGCCCAGGCCTACGAGCAGTACTTC,CSVAQAYEQYF
-,TRBV10-3,few,TRBJ1-1,TGTGCCATCAGTGACCTTAGGTCCCCGGACACTGAAGCTTTCTTT,CAISDLRSPDTEAFF
-,TRBV13,few,TRBJ2-5,TGTGCCAGCAGTCCCCCACAGAACCAAGAGACCCAGTACTTC,CASSPPQNQETQYF
-,TRBV19,-,TRBJ2-1,TGTGCCAGTAGTATAATCGGGACACGGAATGACAATGAGCAGTTCTTC,CASSIIGTRNDNEQFF
-,TRBV2,few,TRBJ1-5,TGTGCCAGCAGTGAGTTAGGAAGAGCCCTTCAGCCCCAGCATTTT,CASSELGRALQPQHF
-,TRBV6-2/TRBV6-3,many,TRBJ1-2,TGTGCCAGCAGTTACTCGAATTGGCAGATCTATGGCTACACCTTC,CASSYSNWQIYGYTF
-,TRBV12-3/TRBV12-4,-,TRBJ1-3,TGTGCCAGCGAGAGGGGGTTTGGAAACACCATATATTTT,CASERGFGNTIYF
-,TRBV10-3,few,TRBJ1-2,TGTGCCACCACCACCGGGCCCCAAGGCAGCTATGGCTACACCTTC,CATTTGPQGSYGYTF
-,TRBV28,-,TRBJ2-7,TGTGCCAGCAGTTTCCCGGGACGGAGCTACGAGCAGTACTTC,CASSFPGRSYEQYF
TRBD2,TRBV20-1,-,TRBJ2-3,TGCAGTGCTAGTCTTCTAGCGGGAGTAGGGGATACGCAGTATTTT,CSASLLAGVGDTQYF
-,TRBV7-9,many,TRBJ2-2,TGTGCCAGCAGCTCGGACTACACCGGGGAGCTGTTTTTT,CASSSDYTGELFF
-,TRBV12-5,-,TRBJ1-5,TGTGCTAGTGGTCCTAGGGAGAAGCCCCAGCATTTT,CASGPREKPQHF
-,TRBV6-6,many,TRBJ2-5,TGTGCCAGCAGGGACGGGACGGGACAAGAGACCCAGTACTTC,CASRDGTGQETQYF
-,TRBV3-1,few,TRBJ1-6,TGTGCCAGCAGCCCGCTACAGGATTCACCCCTCCACTTT,CASSPLQDSPLHF
TRBD1,TRBV7-9,many,TRBJ1-2,TGTGCCAGCAGAGGAATTTCGGGCCTCGACAGGGATGGGGGCTACACCTTC,CASRGISGLDRDGGYTF
-,TRBV12-3/TRBV12-4,many,TRBJ2-2,TGTGCCAGCAGCCGTCGTGGGGCCATCACCGGGGAGCTGTTTTTT,CASSRRGAITGELFF
-,TRBV13,-,TRBJ1-1,TGTGCCAGCAGCAGCGAAGCAAACAAAGCTTTCTTT,CASSSEANKAFF
-,TRBV5-1,-,TRBJ2-3,TGCGCCAGCAGCCTCACCTACACAGATACGCAGTATTTT,CASSLTYTDTQYF
-,TRBV7-2,few,TRBJ1-2,TGTGCCAGCAGCTTCAGCTATCGCCAGGAAGATAACTATGGCTACACCTTC,CASSFSYRQEDNYGYTF
-,TRBV9,-,TRBJ1-1,TGTGCCAGCAGCAAGACATTGAACACTGAAGCTTTCTTT,CASSKTLNTEAFF
-,TRBV20-1,many,TRBJ2-7,TGCAGTGCTAGAGCGGGGAACTACGAGCAGTACTTC,CSARAGNYEQYF
-,TRBV4-1,-,TRBJ2-5,TGCGCCAGCAGTGCTTCGATAGCGTTTACCCAAGAGACCCAGTACTTC,CASSASIAFTQETQYF
-,TRBV9,few,TRBJ2-1,TGTGCCAGCAGCGTAGCTAGGGTAAATGAGCAGTTCTTC,CASSVARVNEQFF
TRBD2,TRBV6-5,few,TRBJ2-2,TGTGCCAGCAGTTATCGGGGGGGGCTCGACGGGGAGCTGTTTTTT,CASSYRGGLDGELFF